This T cell receptor (beta chain) is drawn from a study of T cells in Graves' hyperthyroidism and ophthalmopathy. Whole-study context: Blood was drawn when the patient was first diagnosed and still untreated. Study outcomes and limitations: Researchers found most expanded thyroid clonotypes above 0.001 in blood as well. The model forecast ophthalmopathy, anticipating it by a median approximately 7 months before onset.

Amplified TCR beta CDR3 regions came from RNA transcripts. The primer set for the first-round RT-PCR of the TCR CDR3 was HTBI. TCRdb called the multiplex PCR reads again in MiXCR, with one record for every CDR3 protein. The sample holds about 600,000 distinct CDR3 sequences, approximately 14% seen once. On the basis of clinical symptoms, serum thyroxine and TRAb, thyroid ultrasound and orbital computed tomography, diagnoses were made. A note on this clonotype: Its cognate antigen is unknown. One junction end does not reproduce the germline sequence, and a read error may be involved.

The CDR3 is 15 amino acids. Per germline, CDR1 SGHTA and CDR2 FQGTGA. The genes are TRBV7-3 and TRBJ2-2; D is undetermined. The sequencing input was blood. The receptor was isolated from a woman aged 18-35 years with Graves' ophthalmopathy. CDR3 amino acids: CASSLHNSVTGELFF. The CDR3 region has the DNA TGTGCCAGTAGCTTGCACAATTCGGTCACCGGGGAGCTGTTTTTT.